Shown below are 29 T cell receptor beta chains from a single sample sequenced in a study of T cell changes during pregnancy in multiple sclerosis. Only in-frame clones appear in the TCRdb table, and some are missing; sequencing was by immunoSEQ multiplex PCR. The sample includes some 93,000 clones, roughly 92% seen only once; the top ten take approximately 2.2%. Sequencing used peripheral blood, obtained after pregnancy. The origin of the receptors is a female donor with multiple sclerosis, enrolled in a pregnancy study.

V and J are TRBV2 and TRBJ2-5, with D unclear. Per the germline V gene, CDR1 is SNHLY and CDR2 is FYNNEI. Trimming stripped 5 bases from V and 2 bases from J, with 3 bases between. The CDR3 is 11 residues long. The CDR3 sequence is CASSPQETQYF. CDR3 in DNA: TGTGCCAGCAGTCCTCAAGAGACCCAGTACTTC.

The chain combines TRBV19 with TRBJ2-7; 7 bases are shared with TRBD1. Unmatched junction bases numbered 5, after V lost 6 bases and J lost 0 bases. Germline loops: CDR1 LNHDA, CDR2 SQIVND (reference sequence). The CDR3 is 14 residues long. The CDR3 region has the DNA TGTGCCAGTAGCGACAGGGTAAGCTCCTACGAGCAGTACTTC. This encodes CASSDRVSSYEQYF.

This chain connects TRBV27 to TRBJ1-1; TRBD1 aligns across 8 bases. The ends lost 8 bases at V and 0 bases at J; junction bases unmatched: 5. CDR1 is MNHEY and CDR2 is SMNVEV in the germline V gene (reference sequence). CDR3 length equals 14 residues. The CDR3 region is CASRRQGMNTEAFF. The DNA of the CDR3 is TGTGCCAGCCGTAGACAGGGGATGAACACTGAAGCTTTCTTT.

This chain uses TRBV7-2 with TRBJ1-3; D unresolved. Germline assignment: CDR1 SGHTA and CDR2 FQGNSA. V was shortened by 2 bases and J by 0 bases, with 5 bases between the two germline ends. CDR3 length equals 14 residues. The CDR3 protein is CASSLQNSGNTIYF. DNA of the CDR3: TGTGCCAGCAGCTTACAGAACTCTGGAAACACCATATATTTT.

The rearrangement uses TRBV5-1 and TRBJ2-3; TRBD2 matches at 9 bases. After removal of 7 bases from V and 2 bases from J, the junction contained 5 bases not matched to a gene. Germline loops: CDR1 SGHRS, CDR2 YFSETQ. CDR3 size: 14 residues. The CDR3 sequence is CASSSGELTDTQYF. The CDR3 DNA is TGCGCCAGCTCTAGCGGGGAACTCACAGATACGCAGTATTTT.

This clone was detected only a few times. The chain carries TRBV4-2 and TRBJ1-1; D is unclear. Trimming took 1 base from V and 2 from J, leaving 5 bases between them. Germline V gene data show CDR1 as LGHNA and CDR2 as YNFKEQ. CDR3 length: 13 amino acids. This chain's CDR3 is CASSQGSNTEAFF. The CDR3 DNA reads as TGTGCCAGCAGCCAAGGCAGTAACACTGAAGCTTTCTTT.

The J gene is TRBJ2-2, the V gene TRBV7-6; a possible D gene is TRBD2 (5 bases). Germline loops: CDR1 SGHVS, CDR2 FNYEAQ. This CDR3 has 15 residues. The V and J ends lost 5 bases and 4 bases respectively, with 14 bases between them. CDR3 protein: CASSPPPGGTGELFF. For the CDR3, the DNA is TGTGCCAGCAGCCCCCCCCCAGGAGGCACCGGGGAGCTGTTTTTT.

The chain links TRBV7-9 to TRBJ2-5, with D unclear. Per germline, CDR1 SEHNR and CDR2 FQNEAQ (reference sequence). The CDR3 is 13 amino acids. Trimming stripped 1 base from V and 3 bases from J, with 6 bases between. CDR3 loop: CASSLGAEETQYF. The CDR3 bases are TGTGCCAGCAGCTTAGGCGCTGAAGAGACCCAGTACTTC.

The chain carries TRBV5-6 and TRBJ1-1, with TRBD1 identical over 7 bases. The CDR3 runs to 15 residues. V was clipped by 2 bases and J by 1 base; unmatched bases: 5. CDR1 and CDR2 from the germline V gene are SGHDT and YYEEEE. The chain's CDR3 is CASSFFRTGNTEAFF. In DNA, the CDR3 is TGTGCCAGCAGCTTTTTCCGGACAGGGAACACTGAAGCTTTCTTT.

The chain recombines TRBV29-1 with TRBJ2-7; D not certain. Looked up from germline, CDR1 is SQVTM and CDR2 is ANQGSEA. Trimming cost V 0 bases and J 0 bases, with 6 bases left between them. This CDR3 is built from 13 residues. In DNA, the CDR3 is TGCAGCGTTGAAGATCGGGTCTCCTACGAGCAGTACTTC. Its translation is CSVEDRVSYEQYF.

The CDR3 is CASSGAMSTEAFF. The CDR3, as DNA: TGCGCCAGCAGTGGGGCTATGAGCACTGAAGCTTTCTTT. This chain links TRBV10-1 with TRBJ1-1; D is unresolved. The V end was cut by 4 bases, the J end by 4 bases, with 10 bases between. Germline CDR1 WNHNN, CDR2 SYGVQD (reference sequence). The CDR3 loop spans 13 amino acids.

The chain has TRBV27 and TRBJ2-3; TRBD2 agrees at 12 bases. V was clipped by 6 bases and J by 4 bases; unmatched bases: 5. Germline V gene sequence: CDR1 MNHEY, CDR2 SMNVEV (reference sequence). This CDR3 has 15 residues. CDR3 nucleotides: TGTGCCAGCAGAACCCGACTAGCGGGAGCAGATACGCAGTATTTT. Translating gives CASRTRLAGADTQYF.

The chain carries TRBV29-1 and TRBJ2-5; D possibly corresponds to TRBD2 (6 bases). Germline-derived CDR1 and CDR2 are SQVTM and ANQGSEA. The ends were cut back, 2 bases at V and 4 bases at J, with 11 bases in the middle. This CDR3 is 13 amino acids long. The CDR3 DNA is TGCAGCGTTGAACCAACAGCGGGAGAGACCCAGTACTTC. Translating gives CSVEPTAGETQYF.

This chain joins TRBV6-4 and TRBJ1-1, with TRBD1 matching over 8 bases. V shed 6 bases, J shed 4 bases, and the junction held 4 bases outside the gene matches. This CDR3 region has 13 residues. Germline V CDR1 and CDR2: MRHNA, SNTAGT. The CDR3 loop is CASREDRATEAFF. The CDR3 DNA follows: TGTGCCAGCAGGGAGGACAGGGCCACTGAAGCTTTCTTT.

This clone is a singleton in its sample. DNA of the CDR3: TGTGCCAGCAGCTTAGTCGGGGAGGGGGTAGCGGGGGAGCTGTTTTTT. It encodes CASSLVGEGVAGELFF. V and J are TRBV11-2 and TRBJ2-2; D might be TRBD2 (7 bases). Trimming stripped 1 base from V and 8 bases from J, with 17 bases between. The germline CDR1 and CDR2 sequences are SGHAT and FQNNGV. CDR3 length equals 16 residues.

The chain links TRBV29-1 to TRBJ1-6, with D unclear. V lost 7 bases, J lost 8 bases, and 18 bases lay in between. Germline lookup yields CDR1 SQVTM and CDR2 ANQGSEA. CDR3 length: 14 residues. DNA of the CDR3: TGCAGCGCCTCATTCGACACGTTTGATTCACCCCTCCACTTT. This encodes CSASFDTFDSPLHF.

This chain connects TRBV5-1 to TRBJ1-3; D ambiguous. With 0 bases removed from V and 2 bases from J, the gap between germline ends came to 12 bases. The CDR3 sequence is 16 residues long. Looked up from germline, CDR1 is SGHRS and CDR2 is YFSETQ. CDR3 region: CASSLGRDSTGNTIYF. CDR3 coding DNA: TGCGCCAGCAGCTTGGGCCGGGATTCGACTGGAAACACCATATATTTT.

The chain combines TRBV4-3 with TRBJ2-5; tentatively, D is TRBD1 (6 bases). Germline V gene sequence: CDR1 LGHNA, CDR2 YSLEER. This CDR3 is built from 17 residues. Trimming cost V 4 bases and J 0 bases, with 18 bases left between them. The CDR3: CASSREPGTGYQETQYF. The CDR3 DNA is TGCGCCAGCAGCCGCGAGCCAGGCACAGGGTACCAAGAGACCCAGTACTTC.

V and J are TRBV5-4 and TRBJ2-7, with TRBD1 matching 9 bases. V gave up 6 bases and J gave up 4 bases; unmatched junction bases: 14. The CDR3 runs to 16 residues. Germline V gene data show CDR1 as SGHNT and CDR2 as YYREEE (reference sequence). The CDR3 coding sequence is TGTGCCAGCACCCCGACCCCGGGACAGGGTATATACGAGCAGTACTTC. This encodes CASTPTPGQGIYEQYF.

V is TRBV19 and J is TRBJ2-2; the match to TRBD2 covers 7 bases. The V gene end was trimmed by 1 base and the J gene end by 10 bases; junction bases not matched to a gene: 6. Germline CDR1 LNHDA, CDR2 SQIVND (reference sequence). The CDR3 runs to 14 residues. The CDR3 sequence is CASSIATSFVELFF. The CDR3 nucleotides are TGTGCCAGTAGTATAGCGACTAGCTTCGTGGAGCTGTTTTTT.

This rearrangement joins TRBV6-5 to TRBJ1-2; no clear D. CDR3 length: 15 residues. Germline CDR1 MNHEY, CDR2 SVGAGI. Trimming took off 2 bases at V and 5 bases at J, with 15 bases between the two ends. In nucleotides, the CDR3 is TGTGCCAGCAGTTACAGGTTGGGCCAAAAATATGGCTACACCTTC. This translates into CASSYRLGQKYGYTF.

The CDR3 spells CASSEARGNYGYTF. The CDR3 DNA reads TGTGCCAGCAGTGAAGCGCGAGGAAACTATGGCTACACCTTC. The V gene is TRBV6-1, the J gene TRBJ1-2, with D unclear. The CDR3 length is 14 residues. V was cut by 0 bases and J by 2 bases, with 7 bases left in between. Germline assignment: CDR1 MNHNS and CDR2 SASEGT.

This chain joins TRBV11-1 and TRBJ2-1; 10 bases fit TRBD1. V was pared by 4 bases and J by 10 bases, with 13 bases of the junction left unmatched. The CDR3 has 16 residues. The germline gives CDR1 SGHAT, CDR2 FQDESV (reference sequence). CDR3 residues: CASSSAPGQGGREQFF. The DNA of the CDR3 is TGTGCCAGCAGCTCAGCCCCCGGACAGGGGGGTCGAGAGCAGTTCTTC.

CDR3 DNA: TGTGCCAGCAGCCCAAGCGGGAGGATCCCCTACAATGAGCAGTTCTTC. Its protein product is CASSPSGRIPYNEQFF. This chain connects TRBV7-6 to TRBJ2-1, with TRBD2 matching 9 bases. The ends lost 5 bases at V and 2 bases at J; junction bases unmatched: 7. CDR1 is SGHVS, CDR2 FNYEAQ, per germline. The CDR3 contains 16 residues.

The chain couples TRBV25-1 to TRBJ2-7; 13 nucleotides align to TRBD2. J was trimmed by 2 bases and V by 3 bases; bases with no gene match: 1. Germline CDR1 MGHDK, CDR2 SYGVNS. This CDR3 contains 15 residues. The CDR3 sequence is CASSDGLAGAYEQYF. The CDR3 DNA sequence: TGTGCCAGCAGTGACGGACTAGCGGGGGCCTACGAGCAGTACTTC.

The rearrangement links TRBV30 to TRBJ1-1; D ambiguous. This CDR3 is 13 amino acids long. Looked up from germline, CDR1 is GTSNPN and CDR2 is SVGIG (reference sequence). Trimming removed 2 bases from V and 2 bases from J, with 9 bases in between. DNA for the CDR3: TGTGCCTGGAGTAGGATAGCAAACACTGAAGCTTTCTTT. This encodes CAWSRIANTEAFF.

The rearrangement joins TRBV4-3 to TRBJ2-3; no clear D. The germline V and J ends were trimmed by 3 bases and 6 bases, with 13 bases remaining between them. The CDR3 is 14 residues long. Germline assignment: CDR1 LGHNA and CDR2 YSLEER. The CDR3 DNA reads TGCGCCAGCAGCCAGCTCGTAGAAGCGGATACGCAGTATTTT. Protein sequence: CASSQLVEADTQYF.

CDR3: CASRQLARETQYF. The DNA of the CDR3 is TGTGCCAGCAGACAACTAGCGCGAGAGACCCAGTACTTC. This rearrangement joins TRBV7-2 to TRBJ2-5; 7 nucleotides line up with TRBD2. CDR3 size: 13 residues. Germline assignment: CDR1 SGHTA and CDR2 FQGNSA. V was clipped by 6 bases and J by 4 bases; unmatched bases: 5.

Only one count was recorded for this clone. The rearrangement joins TRBV6-1 to TRBJ2-1; 13 bases map to TRBD2. Germline V gene data show CDR1 as MNHNS and CDR2 as SASEGT. The CDR3 extends over 18 amino acids. With 2 bases clipped from V and 7 bases from J, the junction kept 11 bases outside the gene matches. The CDR3 DNA follows: TGTGCCAGCAGTGAACATGAGACGGGACTAGCGGGACGGAATGAGCAGTTCTTC. Translating it yields CASSEHETGLAGRNEQFF.